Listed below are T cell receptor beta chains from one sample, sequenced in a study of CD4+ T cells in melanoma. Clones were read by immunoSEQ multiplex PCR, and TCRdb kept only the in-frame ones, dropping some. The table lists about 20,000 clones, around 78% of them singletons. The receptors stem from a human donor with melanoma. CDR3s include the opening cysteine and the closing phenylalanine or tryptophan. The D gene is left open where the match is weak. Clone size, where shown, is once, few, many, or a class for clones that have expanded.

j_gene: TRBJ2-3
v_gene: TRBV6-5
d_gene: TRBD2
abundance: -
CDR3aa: CASRAGGTTDTQYF
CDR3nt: TGTGCCAGCAGAGCGGGGGGTACCACAGATACGCAGTATTTT

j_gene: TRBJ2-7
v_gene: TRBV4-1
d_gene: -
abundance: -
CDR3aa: CASSPRVEGVYEQYF
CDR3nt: TGCGCCAGCAGCCCGAGGGTCGAGGGAGTCTACGAGCAGTACTTC

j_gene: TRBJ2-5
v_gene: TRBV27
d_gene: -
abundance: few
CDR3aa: CASSLRPRLEVETQYF
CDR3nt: TGTGCCAGCAGTTTACGTCCCCGACTAGAGGTCGAGACCCAGTACTTC

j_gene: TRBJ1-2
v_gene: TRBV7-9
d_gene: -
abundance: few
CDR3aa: CASSETERNGYTF
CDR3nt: TGTGCCAGCAGCGAAACGGAGAGAAATGGCTACACCTTC

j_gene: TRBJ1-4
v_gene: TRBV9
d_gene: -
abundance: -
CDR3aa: CASSGGPGRTNEKLFF
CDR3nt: TGTGCCAGCAGCGGAGGGCCAGGGCGAACTAATGAAAAACTGTTTTTT

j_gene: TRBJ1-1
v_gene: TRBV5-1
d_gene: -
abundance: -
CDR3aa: CASSLVPGGITEAFF
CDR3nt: TGCGCCAGCAGCTTGGTTCCCGGGGGAATCACTGAAGCTTTCTTT

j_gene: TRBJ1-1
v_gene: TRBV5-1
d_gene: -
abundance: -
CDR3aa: CASSGTSDTEAFF
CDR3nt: TGCGCCAGCAGCGGGACCTCCGACACTGAAGCTTTCTTT

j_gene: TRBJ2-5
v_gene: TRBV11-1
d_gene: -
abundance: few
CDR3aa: CASSLIVGSGLHF
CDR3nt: TGTGCCAGCAGCTTAATTGTTGGGTCAGGGCTTCACTTC

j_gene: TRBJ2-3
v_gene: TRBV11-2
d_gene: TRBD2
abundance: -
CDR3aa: CASSLGSFPGGGDTQYF
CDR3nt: TGTGCCAGCAGCTTAGGCTCCTTCCCGGGCGGGGGGGATACGCAGTATTTT

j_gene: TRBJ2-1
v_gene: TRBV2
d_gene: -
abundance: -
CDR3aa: CASSASGSYNEQFF
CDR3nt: TGTGCCAGCAGTGCGAGCGGCTCCTACAATGAGCAGTTCTTC

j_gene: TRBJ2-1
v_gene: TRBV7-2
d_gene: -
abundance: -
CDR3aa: CASSLASTISHEQFF
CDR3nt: TGTGCCAGCAGCTTAGCGTCGACAATTAGCCATGAGCAGTTCTTC

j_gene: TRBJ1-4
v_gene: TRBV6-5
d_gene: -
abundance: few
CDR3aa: CASSPGASNEKLFF
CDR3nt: TGTGCCAGCAGTCCGGGGGCCAGTAATGAAAAACTGTTTTTT

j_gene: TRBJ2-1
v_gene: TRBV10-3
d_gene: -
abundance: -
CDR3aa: CAISEGPGAGNEQFF
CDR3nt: TGTGCCATCAGTGAGGGCCCAGGGGCGGGCAATGAGCAGTTCTTC

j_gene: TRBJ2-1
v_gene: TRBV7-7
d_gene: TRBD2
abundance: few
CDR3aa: CASSPSGRNEQFF
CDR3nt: TGTGCCAGCAGCCCAAGCGGGAGGAATGAGCAGTTCTTC

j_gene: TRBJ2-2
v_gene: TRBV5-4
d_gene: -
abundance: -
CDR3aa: CASSSSQSMAGVTGELFF
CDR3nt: TGTGCCAGCAGCTCGAGCCAATCGATGGCTGGGGTGACCGGGGAGCTGTTTTTT

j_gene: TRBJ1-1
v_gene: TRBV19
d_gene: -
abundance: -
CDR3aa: CASRVKQSQGTEAFF
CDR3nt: TGTGCCAGTCGTGTGAAACAGTCCCAGGGGACTGAAGCTTTCTTT

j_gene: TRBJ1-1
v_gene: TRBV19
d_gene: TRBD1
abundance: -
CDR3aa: CASSIVEQGMNTEAFF
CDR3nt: TGTGCCAGTAGTATCGTCGAACAGGGGATGAACACTGAAGCTTTCTTT

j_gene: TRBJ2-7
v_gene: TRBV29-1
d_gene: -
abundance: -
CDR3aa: CSVKGRKSPYEQYF
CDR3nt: TGCAGCGTTAAAGGCAGAAAGTCACCCTACGAGCAGTACTTC

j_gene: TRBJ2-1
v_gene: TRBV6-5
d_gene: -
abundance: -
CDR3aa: CASSPPGVLNEQFF
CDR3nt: TGTGCCAGCAGCCCCCCAGGAGTTCTCAATGAGCAGTTCTTC

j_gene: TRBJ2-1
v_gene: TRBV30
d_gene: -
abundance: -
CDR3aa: CAWSVRNEQFF
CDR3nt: TGTGCCTGGAGTGTCCGGAATGAGCAGTTCTTC

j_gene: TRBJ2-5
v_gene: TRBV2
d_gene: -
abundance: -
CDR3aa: CASRYEGWETQYF
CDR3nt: TGTGCCAGCAGATATGAAGGGTGGGAGACCCAGTACTTC

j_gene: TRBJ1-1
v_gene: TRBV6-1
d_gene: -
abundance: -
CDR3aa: CASSPGSMNTEAFF
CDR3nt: TGTGCCAGCAGTCCGGGATCCATGAACACTGAAGCTTTCTTT

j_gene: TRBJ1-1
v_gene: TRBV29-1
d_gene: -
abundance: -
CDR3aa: CSAPGTANTEAFF
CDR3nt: TGCAGCGCCCCCGGGACGGCGAACACTGAAGCTTTCTTT

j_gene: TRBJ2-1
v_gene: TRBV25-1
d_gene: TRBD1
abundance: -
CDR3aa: CASSDRVTGNEQFF
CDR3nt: TGTGCCAGCAGCGACAGGGTCACGGGAAATGAGCAGTTCTTC

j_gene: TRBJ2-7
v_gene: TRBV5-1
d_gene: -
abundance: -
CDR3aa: CASSLEQVMDEQYF
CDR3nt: TGCGCCAGCAGCTTGGAGCAGGTAATGGACGAGCAGTACTTC

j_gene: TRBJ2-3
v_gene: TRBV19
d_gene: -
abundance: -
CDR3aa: CASSVTASTDTQYF
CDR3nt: TGTGCCAGTAGTGTTACGGCTAGCACAGATACGCAGTATTTT

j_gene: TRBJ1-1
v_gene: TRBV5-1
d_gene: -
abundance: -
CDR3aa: CASTLVGPQNTEAFF
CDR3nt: TGCGCCAGCACCCTAGTTGGACCGCAGAACACTGAAGCTTTCTTT

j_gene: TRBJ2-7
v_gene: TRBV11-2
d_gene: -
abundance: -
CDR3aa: CASSRTLLSSYEQYF
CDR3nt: TGTGCCAGCAGCCGCACCCTACTCAGCTCCTACGAGCAGTACTTC

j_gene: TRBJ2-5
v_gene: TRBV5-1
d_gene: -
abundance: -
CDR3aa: CASSLGAGGGPEETQYF
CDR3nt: TGCGCCAGCAGCTTGGGGGCAGGGGGGGGGCCTGAAGAGACCCAGTACTTC

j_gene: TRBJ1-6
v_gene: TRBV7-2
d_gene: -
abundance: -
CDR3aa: CASSLLQGSPLHF
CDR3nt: TGTGCCAGCAGCTTATTACAGGGTTCACCCCTCCACTTT

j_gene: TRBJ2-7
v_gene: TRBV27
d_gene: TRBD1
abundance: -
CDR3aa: CASSFTGGLDEQYF
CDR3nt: TGTGCCAGCAGTTTCACAGGGGGTTTGGACGAGCAGTACTTC

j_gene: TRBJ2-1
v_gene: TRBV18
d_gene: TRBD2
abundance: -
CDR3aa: CASSPRTSSYSYNEQFF
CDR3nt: TGTGCCAGCTCACCAAGGACTAGCAGTTACTCCTACAATGAGCAGTTCTTC

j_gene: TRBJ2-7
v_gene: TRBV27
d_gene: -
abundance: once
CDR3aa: CASSLSGTSYYEQYF
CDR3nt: TGTGCCAGCAGTTTATCGGGCACATCATATTACGAGCAGTACTTC

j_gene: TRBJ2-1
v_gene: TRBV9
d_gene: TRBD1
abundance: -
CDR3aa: CASSVGRDSNYNEQFF
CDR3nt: TGTGCCAGCAGCGTAGGCCGGGACAGCAACTACAATGAGCAGTTCTTC

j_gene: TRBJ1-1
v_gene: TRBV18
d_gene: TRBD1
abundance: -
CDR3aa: CASSSFAGGGEAFF
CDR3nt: TGTGCCAGCTCATCCTTTGCAGGGGGCGGTGAAGCTTTCTTT

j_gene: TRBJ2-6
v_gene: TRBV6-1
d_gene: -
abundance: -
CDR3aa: CASRTGASGANVLTF
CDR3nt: TGTGCCAGCCGGACGGGAGCATCTGGGGCCAACGTCCTGACTTTC

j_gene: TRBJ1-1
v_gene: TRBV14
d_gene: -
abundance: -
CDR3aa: CASSYLGGAGNTEAFF
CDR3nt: TGTGCCAGCAGCTACCTAGGGGGGGCCGGGAACACTGAAGCTTTCTTT

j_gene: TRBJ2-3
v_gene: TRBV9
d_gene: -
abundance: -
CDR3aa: CASSSRADTTDTQYF
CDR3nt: TGTGCCAGCAGCTCCCGGGCAGACACCACAGATACGCAGTATTTT

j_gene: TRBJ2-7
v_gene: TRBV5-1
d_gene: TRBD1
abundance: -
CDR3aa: CASSLGDRASRGQYF
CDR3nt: TGCGCCAGCAGCTTGGGGGACAGGGCCTCGCGGGGGCAGTACTTC

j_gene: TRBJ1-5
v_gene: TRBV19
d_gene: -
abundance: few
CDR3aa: CASSIYYSESNQPQHF
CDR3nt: TGTGCCAGTAGTATATATTACAGCGAGAGCAATCAGCCCCAGCATTTT

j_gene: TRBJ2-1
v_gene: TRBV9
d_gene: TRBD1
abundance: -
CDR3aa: CASSSHQGAREQFF
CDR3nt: TGTGCCAGCAGCTCTCACCAGGGGGCGCGTGAGCAGTTCTTC

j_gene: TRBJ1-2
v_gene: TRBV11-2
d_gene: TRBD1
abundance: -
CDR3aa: CASSSRTGGYGYTF
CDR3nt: TGTGCCAGCAGCTCTCGGACAGGGGGCTATGGCTACACCTTC

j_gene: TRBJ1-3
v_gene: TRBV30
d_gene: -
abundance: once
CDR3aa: CAWSGQAAGNTIYF
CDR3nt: TGTGCCTGGAGTGGACAGGCGGCTGGAAACACCATATATTTT